The sequence of this TCR beta chain was determined in a study of T cell responses to AZD1222 COVID-19 vaccine. Regarding the study as a whole: Among AZD1222 vaccinees, only 5 to 7 were seropositive at baseline.

Regarding this clone: The antigen is not known.

The junction had 2 bases not matched to a gene; V was cut back by 3 bases and J by 5 bases. CDR1 is LNHDA, CDR2 SQIVND, per germline (reference sequence). The CDR3 sequence is 13 residues long. The table came from immunoSEQ multiplex PCR; TCRdb's copy has only in-frame clones and leaves some out. The sample has fewer than 150,000 clones; more than 70% are singletons. The chain joins TRBV19 to TRBJ1-1, with 8 bases fitting TRBD1. This TCR derives from an adult who received the AZD1222 COVID-19 vaccine. Source: peripheral blood, taken 28 days after the second AZD1222 dose. CDR3 region: CASSIQGATEAFF. The DNA for the CDR3 is TGTGCCAGTAGTATTCAGGGGGCAACTGAAGCTTTCTTT.